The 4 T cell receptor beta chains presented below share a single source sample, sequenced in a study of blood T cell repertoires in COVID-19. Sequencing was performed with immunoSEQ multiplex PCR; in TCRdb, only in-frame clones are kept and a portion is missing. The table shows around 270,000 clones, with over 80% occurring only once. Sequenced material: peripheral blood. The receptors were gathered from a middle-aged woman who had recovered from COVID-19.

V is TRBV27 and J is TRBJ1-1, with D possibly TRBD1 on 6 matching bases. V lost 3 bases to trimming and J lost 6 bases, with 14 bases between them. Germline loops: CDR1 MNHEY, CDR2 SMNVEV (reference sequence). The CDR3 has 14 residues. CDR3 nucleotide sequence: TGTGCCAGCAGTTTCGTTGGGGGCTTACCTGAAGCTTTCTTT. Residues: CASSFVGGLPEAFF.

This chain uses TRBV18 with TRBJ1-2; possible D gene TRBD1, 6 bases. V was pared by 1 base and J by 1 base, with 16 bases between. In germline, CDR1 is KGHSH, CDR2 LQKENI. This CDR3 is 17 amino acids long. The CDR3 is CASSPLGSGANNYGYTF. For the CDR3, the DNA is TGTGCCAGCTCACCACTTGGGTCAGGGGCCAATAACTATGGCTACACCTTC.

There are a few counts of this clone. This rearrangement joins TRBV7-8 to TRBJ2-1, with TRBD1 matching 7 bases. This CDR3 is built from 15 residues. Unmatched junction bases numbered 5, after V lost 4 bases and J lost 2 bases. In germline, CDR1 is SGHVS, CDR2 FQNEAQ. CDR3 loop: CASSSGTVAYNEQFF. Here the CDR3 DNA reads TGTGCCAGCAGCTCCGGGACAGTTGCCTACAATGAGCAGTTCTTC.

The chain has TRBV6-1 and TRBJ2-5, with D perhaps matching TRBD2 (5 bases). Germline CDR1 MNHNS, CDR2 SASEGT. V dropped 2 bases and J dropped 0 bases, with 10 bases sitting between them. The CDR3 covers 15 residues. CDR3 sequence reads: CASSESYGNQETQYF. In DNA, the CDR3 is TGTGCCAGCAGTGAAAGTTACGGGAACCAAGAGACCCAGTACTTC.